A selection of T cell receptor beta chains follows, all from one sample in a study of cytomegalovirus exposure and HLA in healthy donors. TCRdb keeps only in-frame clones here, not all; method: immunoSEQ multiplex PCR. The table includes 150,000 to 200,000 clones, about four fifths detected once. The sequenced sample consisted of PBMCs. The receptors stem from a man younger than 40 in good health and CMV-seropositive. Each CDR3 is given with its conserved first and last residue. D genes are given only for firm matches. Clone sizes are given selectively: once, few, many, or a class where the clone is expanded.

clone_size d_call j_call v_call cdr3_nt cdr3_aa
. TRBD1 TRBJ1-5 TRBV2 TGTGCCAGCGGGGACAGGGGGTCGAATCAGCCCCAGCATTTT CASGDRGSNQPQHF
. . TRBJ1-6 TRBV27 TGTGCCAGCAGTTTATCCCAGGAAGATTCACCCCTCCACTTT CASSLSQEDSPLHF
. . TRBJ2-7 TRBV28 TGTGCCAGCAATGGGGCGGCACCTTACGAGCAGTACTTC CASNGAAPYEQYF
. . TRBJ2-3 TRBV29-1 TGCAGCCCAGTCCCAGGGGGCACAGATACGCAGTATTTT CSPVPGGTDTQYF
. TRBD2 TRBJ2-7 TRBV6-1 TGTGCCAGCACCTTGGGAGGGAGTAGCCCTGGCGAGCAGTACTTC CASTLGGSSPGEQYF
. . TRBJ1-1 TRBV30 TGTGCCTGGAGTGGCTTCCAGACAGAAAAAAACACTGAAGCTTTCTTT CAWSGFQTEKNTEAFF
. . TRBJ1-2 TRBV2 TGTGCCAGCAGTCGAGGGGGCTATGGCTACACCTTC CASSRGGYGYTF
. TRBD1 TRBJ1-1 TRBV29-1 TGCAGCGTTGGGCAGACAGGGTTTGGGAACACTGAAGCTTTCTTT CSVGQTGFGNTEAFF
. TRBD2 TRBJ2-1 TRBV30 TGTGCCTGGAGGGGGACTAGCGGGAGATCCTACAATGAGCAGTTCTTC CAWRGTSGRSYNEQFF
. . TRBJ1-3 TRBV6-6 TGTGCCAGCAGGAACGCAGCGAGCTCTGGAAACACCATATATTTT CASRNAASSGNTIYF
many TRBD1 TRBJ1-4 TRBV6-1 TGTGCCAGCAGGGACAGGGAAGGGACTAATGAAAAACTGTTTTTT CASRDREGTNEKLFF
. . TRBJ2-7 TRBV27 TGTGCCAGCAGTTTAAGGAGGCTAGTCGGCCACGAGCAGTACTTC CASSLRRLVGHEQYF
. TRBD1 TRBJ1-2 TRBV5-1 TGCGCCAGCAGCGAACAACCGGGACAGGGGGCCGGTGGCTACACCTTC CASSEQPGQGAGGYTF
. . TRBJ1-3 TRBV9 TGTGCCAGCGGGGGGTTTGGAAACACCATATATTTT CASGGFGNTIYF
once . TRBJ2-3 TRBV5-1 TGCGCCAGCAGCGCTGGACAGAAAGACACAGATACGCAGTATTTT CASSAGQKDTDTQYF
. TRBD2 TRBJ2-2 TRBV4-3 TGCGCCAGCAGCCCGCCCGGGACTAGCGGGGGACGAACCACCGGGGAGCTGTTTTTT CASSPPGTSGGRTTGELFF
. . TRBJ1-2 TRBV7-9 TGTGCCAGCAGCTTAGGTCAACTAGGTGAATATGGCTACACCTTC CASSLGQLGEYGYTF
. . TRBJ2-6 TRBV4-3 TGCGCCAGCAGCCAAGAGACGGGGACTGGGGCCAACGTCCTGACTTTC CASSQETGTGANVLTF
once TRBD2 TRBJ2-2 TRBV6-6 TGTGCCAGCAGTCCTAGCGGGCCGACCGGGGAGCTGTTTTTT CASSPSGPTGELFF
. . TRBJ2-2 TRBV5-6 TGTGCCAGCCGGGGGAGAAGGACCGGGGAGCTGTTTTTT CASRGRRTGELFF
. . TRBJ1-5 TRBV5-1 TGCGCCAGCAGCCCCGGACAGTCTAGCAATCAGCCCCAGCATTTT CASSPGQSSNQPQHF
. . TRBJ1-1 TRBV19 TGTGCCAGTACTACGACAGACTTAAACACTGAAGCTTTCTTT CASTTTDLNTEAFF
. TRBD1 TRBJ1-2 TRBV2 TGTGCCAGCAGGAGGGGGACAGACGATATGGGCTACACCTTC CASRRGTDDMGYTF
once . TRBJ1-1 TRBV7-9 TGTGCCAGCAGCCCCTGGGGGGGCAACACTGAAGCTTTCTTT CASSPWGGNTEAFF
. . TRBJ2-1 TRBV13 TGTGCCAGCAGCCCAGCCCGGGGGAGCGCCTACAATGAGCAGTTCTTC CASSPARGSAYNEQFF
. TRBD1 TRBJ2-2 TRBV2 TGTGCCAGCAGTGCGGGACAGGGATACACCGGGGAGCTGTTTTTT CASSAGQGYTGELFF
. . TRBJ2-5 TRBV5-4 TGTGCCAGCAGCACTCAAGAGGAGACCCAGTACTTC CASSTQEETQYF
. TRBD1 TRBJ2-7 TRBV6-6 TGTGCCAGCAGTCAACAGGGGATCTCCTACGAGCAGTACTTC CASSQQGISYEQYF
. . TRBJ1-1 TRBV30 TGTGCCTGGAGGGGGCACACAGGAGTGAACACTGAAGCTTTCTTT CAWRGHTGVNTEAFF
. . TRBJ2-1 TRBV5-8 TGTGCCAGCAGCCCCGACGACCTTCTGGCGGGCCCCTCCGATGAGCAGTTCTTC CASSPDDLLAGPSDEQFF
. TRBD1 TRBJ1-2 TRBV5-5 TGTGCCAGCACCCTAACAGGGGCGGGGGGCTACACCTTC CASTLTGAGGYTF
. TRBD2 TRBJ2-7 TRBV27 TGTGCCAGCAGTTTATCTGTAGGACTAGCGGGCCGAGGGTCCTACGAGCAGTACTTC CASSLSVGLAGRGSYEQYF
. . TRBJ1-5 TRBV4-3 TGCGCCAGCAGCCAAGATCGGGTGGGTGGCAATCAGCCCCAGCATTTT CASSQDRVGGNQPQHF
many . TRBJ1-5 TRBV19 TGTGCCAGTAGTATAGCAGGGGCAGGCAATCAGCCCCAGCATTTT CASSIAGAGNQPQHF
. TRBD1 TRBJ2-7 TRBV6-1 TGTGCCAGCAGTCCGGGACAGAGCTACGAGCAGTACTTC CASSPGQSYEQYF
. . TRBJ1-4 TRBV9 TGTGCCAGCAGCCAAGGTGGGGGCGATGGTGAAAAACTGTTTTTT CASSQGGGDGEKLFF
. TRBD1 TRBJ2-7 TRBV18 TGTGCCAGCTCACCACCGACAGGGGGCTTTTACGAGCAGTACTTC CASSPPTGGFYEQYF
. TRBD1 TRBJ1-6 TRBV7-8 TGTGCCAGCAGCTTAACAGGGGGCGATTCACCCCTCCACTTT CASSLTGGDSPLHF
. TRBD2 TRBJ2-1 TRBV28 TGTGCCAGCAGCCCGGCTGGAGCGGGGGGCGCAGGCTCCTACAATGAGCAGTTCTTC CASSPAGAGGAGSYNEQFF
once TRBD2 TRBJ2-1 TRBV5-4 TGTGCCAGCAGTTGGCCGGGACTAGCGGGGGCCAATGAGCAGTTCTTC CASSWPGLAGANEQFF
once . TRBJ2-2 TRBV7-9 TGTGCCAGCAGCTTAATTCTGGGCTCCAACACCGGGGAGCTGTTTTTT CASSLILGSNTGELFF
. . TRBJ1-5 TRBV27 TGTGCCAGCAGTTTATCGATGTTAGGCAGGGTAAGGGGGATTGGGAATCAGCCCCAGCATTTT CASSLSMLGRVRGIGNQPQHF